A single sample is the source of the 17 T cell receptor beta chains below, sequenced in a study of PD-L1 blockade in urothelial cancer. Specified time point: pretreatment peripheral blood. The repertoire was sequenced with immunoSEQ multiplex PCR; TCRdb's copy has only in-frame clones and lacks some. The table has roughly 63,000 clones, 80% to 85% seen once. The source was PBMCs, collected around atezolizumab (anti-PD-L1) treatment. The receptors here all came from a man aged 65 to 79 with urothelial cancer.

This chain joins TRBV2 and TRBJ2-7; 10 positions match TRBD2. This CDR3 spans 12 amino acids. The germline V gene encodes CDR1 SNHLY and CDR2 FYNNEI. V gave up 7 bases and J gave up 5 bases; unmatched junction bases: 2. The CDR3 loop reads CASKTSGDEQYF. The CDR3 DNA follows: TGTGCCAGCAAAACTAGCGGGGACGAGCAGTACTTC.

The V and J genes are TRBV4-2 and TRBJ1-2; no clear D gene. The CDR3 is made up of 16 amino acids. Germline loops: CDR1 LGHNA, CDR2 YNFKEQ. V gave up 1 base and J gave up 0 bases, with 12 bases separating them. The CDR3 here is CASSQASSGTNYGYTF. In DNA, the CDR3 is TGTGCCAGCAGCCAAGCTTCTTCAGGTACTAACTATGGCTACACCTTC.

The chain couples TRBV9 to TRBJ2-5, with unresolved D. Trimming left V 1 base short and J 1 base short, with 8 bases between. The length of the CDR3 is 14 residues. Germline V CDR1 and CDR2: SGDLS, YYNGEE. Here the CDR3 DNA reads TGTGCCAGCAGCGTATCCGGGTTCCAAGAGACCCAGTACTTC. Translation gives CASSVSGFQETQYF.

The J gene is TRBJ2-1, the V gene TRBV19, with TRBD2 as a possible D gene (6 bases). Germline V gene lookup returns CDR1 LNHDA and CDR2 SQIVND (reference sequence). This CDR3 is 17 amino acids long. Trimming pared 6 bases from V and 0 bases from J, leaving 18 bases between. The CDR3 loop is CASRVGDSSSSYNEQFF. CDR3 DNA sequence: TGTGCCAGTAGAGTCGGGGACTCCTCTAGCTCCTACAATGAGCAGTTCTTC.

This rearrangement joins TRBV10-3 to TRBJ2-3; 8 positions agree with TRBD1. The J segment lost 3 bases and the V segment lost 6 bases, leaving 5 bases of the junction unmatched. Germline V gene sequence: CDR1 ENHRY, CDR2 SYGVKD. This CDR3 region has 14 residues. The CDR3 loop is CAIRETGGTDTQYF. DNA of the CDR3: TGTGCCATCAGGGAAACAGGGGGGACAGATACGCAGTATTTT.

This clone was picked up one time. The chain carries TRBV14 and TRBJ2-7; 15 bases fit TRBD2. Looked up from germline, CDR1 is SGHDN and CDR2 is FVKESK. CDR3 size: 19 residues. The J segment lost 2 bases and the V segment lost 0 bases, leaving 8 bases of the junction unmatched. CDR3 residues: CASSQDPRTSGGAPYEQYF. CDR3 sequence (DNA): TGTGCCAGCAGCCAAGACCCCCGGACTAGCGGGGGGGCTCCCTACGAGCAGTACTTC.

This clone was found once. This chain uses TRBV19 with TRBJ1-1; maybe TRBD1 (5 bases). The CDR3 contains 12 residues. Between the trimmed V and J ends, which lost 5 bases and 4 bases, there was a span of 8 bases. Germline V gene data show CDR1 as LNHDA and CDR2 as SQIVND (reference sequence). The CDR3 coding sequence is TGTGCCAGTAGTTACAGGAGCACTGAAGCTTTCTTT. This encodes CASSYRSTEAFF.

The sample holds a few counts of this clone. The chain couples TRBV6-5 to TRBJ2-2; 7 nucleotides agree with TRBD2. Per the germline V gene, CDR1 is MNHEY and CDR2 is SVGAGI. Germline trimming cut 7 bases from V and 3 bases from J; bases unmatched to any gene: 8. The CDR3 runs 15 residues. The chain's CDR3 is CASTQRDPYTGELFF. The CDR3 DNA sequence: TGTGCCAGCACCCAGCGGGACCCCTACACCGGGGAGCTGTTTTTT.

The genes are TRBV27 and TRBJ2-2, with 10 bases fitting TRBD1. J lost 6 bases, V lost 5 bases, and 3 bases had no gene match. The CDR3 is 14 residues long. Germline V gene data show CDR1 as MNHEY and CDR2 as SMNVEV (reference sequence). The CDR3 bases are TGTGCCAGCAGTCTGGGGACAGGGGCCGGGGAGCTGTTTTTT. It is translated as CASSLGTGAGELFF.

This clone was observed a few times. This chain's CDR3 is CASRYSSGQETQYF. DNA of the CDR3: TGCGCCAGCAGGTACAGTAGCGGTCAAGAGACCCAGTACTTC. The chain couples TRBV5-1 to TRBJ2-5, with D perhaps TRBD2 (6 bases). V lost 5 bases, J lost 2 bases, and 13 bases lay in between. CDR1 is SGHRS, CDR2 YFSETQ, per germline. This CDR3 is built from 14 residues.

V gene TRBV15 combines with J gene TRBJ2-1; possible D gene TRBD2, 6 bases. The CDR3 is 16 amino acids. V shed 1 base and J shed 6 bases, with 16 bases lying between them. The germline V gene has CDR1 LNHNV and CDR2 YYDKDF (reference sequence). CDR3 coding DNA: TGTGCCACCAGCAGAGGGGGGGAGTTCCCTAGCAATGAGCAGTTCTTC. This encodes CATSRGGEFPSNEQFF.

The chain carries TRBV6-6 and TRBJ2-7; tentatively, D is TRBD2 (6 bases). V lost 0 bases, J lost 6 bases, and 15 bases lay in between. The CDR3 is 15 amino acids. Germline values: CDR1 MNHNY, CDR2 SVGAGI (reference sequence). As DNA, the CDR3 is TGTGCCAGCAGTTACTCCCGGCAGGGAGGAGGCGAGCAGTACTTC. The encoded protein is CASSYSRQGGGEQYF.

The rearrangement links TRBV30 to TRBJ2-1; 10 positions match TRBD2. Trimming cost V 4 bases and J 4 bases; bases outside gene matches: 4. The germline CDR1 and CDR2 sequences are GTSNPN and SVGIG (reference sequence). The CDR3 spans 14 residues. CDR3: CAWNGLAAYNEQFF. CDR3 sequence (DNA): TGTGCCTGGAACGGACTAGCGGCGTACAATGAGCAGTTCTTC.

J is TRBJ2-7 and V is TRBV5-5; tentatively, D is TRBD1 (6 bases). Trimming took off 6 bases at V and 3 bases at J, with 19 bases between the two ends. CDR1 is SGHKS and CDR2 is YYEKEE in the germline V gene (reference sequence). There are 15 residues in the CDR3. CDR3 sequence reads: CASTNTLTGYYEQYF. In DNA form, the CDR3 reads TGTGCCAGCACCAATACCCTGACAGGCTACTACGAGCAGTACTTC.

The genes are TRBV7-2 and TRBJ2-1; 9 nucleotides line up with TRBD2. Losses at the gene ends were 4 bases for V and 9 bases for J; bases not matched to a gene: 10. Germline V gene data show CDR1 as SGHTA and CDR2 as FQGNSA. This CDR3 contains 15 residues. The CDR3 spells CASSSSGALTGEQFF. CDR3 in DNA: TGTGCCAGCAGCTCTAGCGGGGCTCTTACAGGTGAGCAGTTCTTC.

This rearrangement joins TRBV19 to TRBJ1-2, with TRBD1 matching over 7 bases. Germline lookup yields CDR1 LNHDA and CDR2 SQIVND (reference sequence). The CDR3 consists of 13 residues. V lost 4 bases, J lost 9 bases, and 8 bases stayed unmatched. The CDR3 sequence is CASSSHQGDRYTF. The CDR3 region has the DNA TGTGCCAGTAGTAGCCATCAGGGGGATCGCTACACCTTC. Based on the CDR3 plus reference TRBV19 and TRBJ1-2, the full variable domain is DGGITQSPKYLFRKEGQNVTLSCEQNLNHDAMYWYRQDPGQGLRLIYYSQIVNDFQKGDIAEGYSVSREKKESFPLTVTSAQKNPTAFYLCASSSHQGDRYTFGSGTRLTVV.

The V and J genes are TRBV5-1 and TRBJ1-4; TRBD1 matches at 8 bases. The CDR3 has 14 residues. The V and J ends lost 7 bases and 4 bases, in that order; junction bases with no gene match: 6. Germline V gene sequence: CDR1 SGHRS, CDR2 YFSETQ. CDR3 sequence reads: CASRQTGGNEKLFF. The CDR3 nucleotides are TGCGCCAGCCGCCAAACAGGGGGTAATGAAAAACTGTTTTTT.